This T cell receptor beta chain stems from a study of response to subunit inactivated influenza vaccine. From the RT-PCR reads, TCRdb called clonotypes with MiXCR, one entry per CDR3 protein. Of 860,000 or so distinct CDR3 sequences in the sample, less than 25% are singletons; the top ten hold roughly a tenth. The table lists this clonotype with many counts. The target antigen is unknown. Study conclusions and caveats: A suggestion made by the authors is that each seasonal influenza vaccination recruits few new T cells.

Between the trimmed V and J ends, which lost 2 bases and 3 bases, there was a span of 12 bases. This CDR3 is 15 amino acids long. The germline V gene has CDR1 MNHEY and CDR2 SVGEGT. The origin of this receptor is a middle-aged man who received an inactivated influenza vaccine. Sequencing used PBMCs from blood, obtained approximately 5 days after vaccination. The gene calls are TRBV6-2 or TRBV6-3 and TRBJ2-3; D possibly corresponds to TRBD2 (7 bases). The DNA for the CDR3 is TGTGCCAGCAGTTACGTGGGGGGGGCGACAGATACGCAGTATTTT. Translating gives CASSYVGGATDTQYF.